The clone carrying this T cell receptor (beta chain) was recorded once. What it binds is not known. Noted time point: baseline, week 1 (first vaccination visit). Treatment indicated: pre-vaccination baseline after standard-of-care therapy. The repertoire was sequenced with immunoSEQ multiplex PCR; TCRdb's copy has only in-frame clones and lacks some. The sample holds some 100,000 clones, around 82% seen once. This entry belongs to a study of a mutant IDH1 vaccine in newly diagnosed glioma. Overall study results and limits: Any relationship between pseudoprogression and changes in top peripheral T cell clonotypes seemed absent.

The germline CDR1 and CDR2 sequences are MRHNA and SNTAGT. The CDR3 is made up of 14 amino acids. V lost 8 bases, J lost 1 base, and 6 bases stayed unmatched. The sequence was collected from a woman between 50 and 59 years old with glioma. The rearrangement joins TRBV6-4 to TRBJ2-5, with 8 bases that match TRBD2. Material: PBMCs, obtained from a glioma patient treated with radiotherapy, temozolomide or both. CDR3 nucleotide sequence: TGTGCCAGCGGGGAGCGGGGGCCCCAAGAGACCCAGTACTTC. It translates to CASGERGPQETQYF.